Listed below are T cell receptor beta chains from one sample, sequenced in a study of blood T cell repertoires in COVID-19. The protocol was immunoSEQ multiplex PCR, while the TCRdb copy is restricted to in-frame clones and leaves out a portion. Here the sample spans 150,000 or so clones, about 90% being singletons. Sequenced: peripheral blood. Receptors were obtained from a man in his fifties or sixties with acute or convalescent COVID-19. Both conserved end residues are part of each CDR3. D genes are given only for firm matches. The size field is filled for only some rows; it gives once, few, many or a size class.

J: TRBJ1-1; size: few; V: TRBV7-9; D: -; CDR3: CASSFTGVNTEAFF; DNA: TGTGCCAGCAGCTTCACAGGAGTGAACACTGAAGCTTTCTTT
J: TRBJ2-3; size: -; V: TRBV13; D: TRBD2; CDR3: CASSYLAGEDTQYF; DNA: TGTGCCAGCAGCTATCTAGCGGGAGAAGATACGCAGTATTTT
J: TRBJ2-7; size: -; V: TRBV9; D: TRBD1; CDR3: CASSVGIGTDSYEQYF; DNA: TGTGCCAGCAGCGTAGGCATCGGGACAGACTCCTACGAGCAGTACTTC
J: TRBJ2-1; size: -; V: TRBV27; D: TRBD1; CDR3: CASRQAGGRYNEQFF; DNA: TGTGCCAGCAGGCAAGCAGGGGGCCGATACAATGAGCAGTTCTTC
J: TRBJ2-3; size: once; V: TRBV2; D: -; CDR3: CASIGSAATQYF; DNA: TGTGCCAGCATCGGCTCCGCGGCTACGCAGTATTTT
J: TRBJ2-6; size: -; V: TRBV18; D: -; CDR3: CASSLDRSGANVLTF; DNA: TGTGCCAGCTCCCTAGACCGGTCTGGGGCCAACGTCCTGACTTTC
J: TRBJ2-2; size: -; V: TRBV3-1/TRBV3-2; D: TRBD1; CDR3: CASSQDRSPPGGFRRELFF; DNA: TGTGCCAGCAGCCAAGATCGCTCACCCCCAGGGGGCTTTCGCCGGGAGCTGTTTTTT
J: TRBJ2-3; size: -; V: TRBV4-1; D: -; CDR3: CASSQDPNTDTQYF; DNA: TGCGCCAGCAGCCAAGACCCTAACACAGATACGCAGTATTTT
J: TRBJ2-3; size: -; V: TRBV7-8; D: -; CDR3: CASSSQGADTQYF; DNA: TGTGCCAGCAGCTCCCAGGGCGCGGATACGCAGTATTTT
J: TRBJ1-5; size: -; V: TRBV9; D: -; CDR3: CAKGCQPQHF; DNA: TGTGCCAAGGGGTGTCAGCCCCAGCATTTT
J: TRBJ2-3; size: -; V: TRBV27; D: -; CDR3: CASSFSGGAADTQYF; DNA: TGTGCCAGCAGTTTTAGTGGGGGGGCAGCAGATACGCAGTATTTT
J: TRBJ1-6; size: -; V: TRBV27; D: -; CDR3: CASSPGRGFPLHF; DNA: TGTGCCAGCAGTCCCGGCCGGGGATTCCCCCTCCACTTT
J: TRBJ2-7; size: -; V: TRBV28; D: TRBD2; CDR3: CASSLTSGSYEQYF; DNA: TGTGCCAGCAGTTTAACTAGCGGGAGTTACGAGCAGTACTTC
J: TRBJ2-3; size: -; V: TRBV4-3; D: -; CDR3: CASSDRGTDTQYF; DNA: TGCGCCAGCAGCGATCGGGGCACAGATACGCAGTATTTT
J: TRBJ1-3; size: -; V: TRBV6-5; D: -; CDR3: CASSPGTPGRPIYF; DNA: TGTGCCAGCAGTCCCGGGACACCCGGTCGACCCATATATTTT
J: TRBJ2-1; size: -; V: TRBV9; D: -; CDR3: CASSVNPPTVVGEQFF; DNA: TGTGCCAGCAGCGTAAACCCGCCAACGGTGGTCGGTGAGCAGTTCTTC
J: TRBJ2-3; size: -; V: TRBV7-3; D: -; CDR3: CASSYRGGLLDTDTQYF; DNA: TGTGCCAGCAGCTATCGAGGGGGTTTGTTGGACACAGATACGCAGTATTTT
J: TRBJ1-5; size: -; V: TRBV28; D: -; CDR3: CASSFGGPHQPQHF; DNA: TGTGCCAGCAGTTTCGGGGGTCCCCATCAGCCCCAGCATTTT
J: TRBJ1-6; size: -; V: TRBV6-1; D: -; CDR3: CASSEAGGLGSPLHF; DNA: TGTGCCAGCAGTGAAGCGGGAGGGCTAGGTTCACCCCTCCACTTT
J: TRBJ1-3; size: -; V: TRBV10-3; D: -; CDR3: CAISSGAGNTIYF; DNA: TGTGCCATCAGTTCAGGGGCTGGAAACACCATATATTTT
J: TRBJ1-1; size: -; V: TRBV15; D: -; CDR3: CATSYTGRAEAFF; DNA: TGTGCCACCAGTTATACAGGGAGAGCTGAAGCTTTCTTT
J: TRBJ2-7; size: -; V: TRBV19; D: -; CDR3: CASSTLRESYEQYF; DNA: TGTGCCAGTAGTACCCTCAGGGAATCCTACGAGCAGTACTTC
J: TRBJ1-2; size: -; V: TRBV5-5; D: TRBD1; CDR3: CASSLSPNTQGTLKNYGYTF; DNA: TGTGCCAGCAGCTTATCCCCCAACACACAGGGGACCCTTAAGAACTATGGCTACACCTTC
J: TRBJ1-3; size: once; V: TRBV11-2; D: -; CDR3: CASSLYGQGGNTIYF; DNA: TGTGCCAGCAGCTTATATGGCCAGGGGGGAAACACCATATATTTT
J: TRBJ1-1; size: -; V: TRBV6-5; D: -; CDR3: CASSSEVGTEAFF; DNA: TGTGCCAGCAGTTCGGAGGTTGGCACTGAAGCTTTCTTT
J: TRBJ1-6; size: -; V: TRBV5-1; D: TRBD1; CDR3: CASSLGQGPSPLHF; DNA: TGCGCCAGCAGCTTGGGACAGGGGCCATCACCCCTCCACTTT
J: TRBJ1-3; size: -; V: TRBV7-9; D: -; CDR3: CASSPREGLGNTIYF; DNA: TGTGCCAGCAGCCCCCGGGAGGGTTTAGGAAACACCATATATTTT
J: TRBJ2-2; size: -; V: TRBV9; D: TRBD2; CDR3: CASSEGLAEHTGELFF; DNA: TGTGCCAGCAGCGAGGGACTAGCGGAGCACACCGGGGAGCTGTTTTTT
J: TRBJ1-1; size: -; V: TRBV30; D: -; CDR3: CAWIQGYGNTEAFF; DNA: TGTGCCTGGATCCAGGGGTATGGGAACACTGAAGCTTTCTTT
J: TRBJ2-7; size: -; V: TRBV6-5; D: TRBD2; CDR3: CASSSTSGRAVEQYF; DNA: TGTGCCAGCAGTTCCACTAGCGGGAGGGCCGTCGAGCAGTACTTC
J: TRBJ1-5; size: -; V: TRBV7-9; D: TRBD1; CDR3: CASSLYWTGGDNQPQHF; DNA: TGTGCCAGCAGCTTATATTGGACAGGGGGGGACAATCAGCCCCAGCATTTT
J: TRBJ2-7; size: once; V: TRBV6-5; D: TRBD1; CDR3: CASTHRGGNEQYF; DNA: TGTGCCAGCACCCACAGGGGCGGAAACGAGCAGTACTTC
J: TRBJ2-7; size: -; V: TRBV5-1; D: TRBD1; CDR3: CASSSGDRAREQYF; DNA: TGCGCCAGCAGCTCGGGGGACAGGGCACGCGAGCAGTACTTC
J: TRBJ1-5; size: -; V: TRBV5-1; D: -; CDR3: CASSLTGGNQPQHF; DNA: TGCGCCAGCAGCTTGACCGGGGGGAATCAGCCCCAGCATTTT
J: TRBJ1-5; size: -; V: TRBV6-1; D: -; CDR3: CASTDGSGGDGNQPQHF; DNA: TGTGCCAGCACTGATGGATCGGGGGGCGATGGCAATCAGCCCCAGCATTTT
J: TRBJ1-1; size: -; V: TRBV2; D: -; CDR3: CASLGDLNTEAFF; DNA: TGTGCCAGCCTTGGAGATTTGAACACTGAAGCTTTCTTT
J: TRBJ1-2; size: -; V: TRBV6-5; D: -; CDR3: CASSFQKAGVYGYTF; DNA: TGTGCCAGCAGTTTTCAAAAGGCAGGGGTATATGGCTACACCTTC
J: TRBJ1-4; size: -; V: TRBV5-1; D: -; CDR3: CASSDGLEEKLFF; DNA: TGCGCCAGCAGCGACGGCTTGGAGGAAAAACTGTTTTTT
J: TRBJ2-1; size: -; V: TRBV11-3; D: -; CDR3: CASSLGGGQQFF; DNA: TGTGCCAGCAGCTTAGGCGGGGGCCAGCAGTTCTTC
J: TRBJ2-5; size: -; V: TRBV29-1; D: -; CDR3: CSVAAEYQETQYF; DNA: TGCAGCGTTGCGGCGGAATACCAAGAGACCCAGTACTTC
J: TRBJ2-1; size: -; V: TRBV7-9; D: TRBD1; CDR3: CASSLDPGQGGGYNEQFF; DNA: TGTGCCAGCAGCTTAGACCCCGGACAGGGGGGGGGTTACAATGAGCAGTTCTTC
J: TRBJ1-2; size: -; V: TRBV5-5; D: TRBD1; CDR3: CASSLGQGVRYGYTF; DNA: TGTGCCAGCAGCTTGGGACAGGGGGTTCGATATGGCTACACCTTC
J: TRBJ2-2; size: once; V: TRBV5-4; D: TRBD2; CDR3: CASRSTGTSGTGELFF; DNA: TGTGCCAGCAGATCAACCGGGACTAGCGGCACCGGGGAGCTGTTTTTT
J: TRBJ1-1; size: -; V: TRBV7-2; D: -; CDR3: CASSSTRLNTEAFF; DNA: TGTGCCAGCAGCTCGACTCGGTTGAACACTGAAGCTTTCTTT
J: TRBJ2-7; size: -; V: TRBV5-1; D: TRBD2; CDR3: CASSLDGGRSEQYF; DNA: TGCGCCAGCAGCTTGGACGGCGGGAGATCCGAGCAGTACTTC
J: TRBJ2-1; size: -; V: TRBV18; D: -; CDR3: CASSQQGITYNEQFF; DNA: TGTGCCAGCTCACAACAGGGAATTACCTACAATGAGCAGTTCTTC
J: TRBJ2-3; size: -; V: TRBV3-1/TRBV3-2; D: TRBD2; CDR3: CASSSRLAKISTDTQYF; DNA: TGTGCCAGCAGCTCTCGACTAGCGAAGATTAGCACAGATACGCAGTATTTT
J: TRBJ1-3; size: -; V: TRBV7-9; D: TRBD1; CDR3: CASGGTVSGNTIYF; DNA: TGTGCCAGCGGAGGGACAGTCTCTGGAAACACCATATATTTT
J: TRBJ1-3; size: -; V: TRBV28; D: -; CDR3: CASSFSPGLSGNTIYF; DNA: TGTGCCAGCAGTTTCTCCCCAGGACTCTCTGGAAACACCATATATTTT
J: TRBJ1-6; size: -; V: TRBV30; D: -; CDR3: CAWNPGGESPLHF; DNA: TGTGCCTGGAACCCGGGGGGCGAATCACCCCTCCACTTT